This T cell receptor beta chain originates from a study of a mutant IDH1 vaccine in newly diagnosed glioma. Across the study: Before enrollment, patients got radiotherapy alone, temozolomide alone, or mostly the combination. Overall study findings and caveats: Among all patients, vaccine-induced immune responses occurred in around 94%. The authors found pseudoprogression apparently unrelated to changes in top peripheral T cell clonotypes.

This clone was seen a few times. What it recognizes is unknown. Measured with immunoSEQ multiplex PCR; TCRdb has only the in-frame clones, and not every one. In the table there are under 40,000 clones, roughly four fifths of which are singletons. Time point noted: week 47, end of study. Each dose delivered 300 ug of mutant IDH1 20-mer peptide subcutaneously with imiquimod. The CDR3 is 14 residues long. Trimming cost V 4 bases and J 1 base; bases outside gene matches: 4. Germline CDR1 SGDLS, CDR2 YYNGEE. The chain carries TRBV9 and TRBJ1-1, with 7 nucleotides matching TRBD1. The starting material was PBMCs, obtained from a glioma patient whose treatment included an IDH1 peptide vaccine. The clonotype originates from a man aged 25 to 45 with glioma. The CDR3 sequence: CASSLRTGNTEAFF. Written as DNA, the CDR3 is TGTGCCAGCAGCCTCCGGACAGGGAACACTGAAGCTTTCTTT.